This is a list of T cell receptor beta chains from one sample in a study of T cell responses to AZD1222 COVID-19 vaccine. Profiling relied on immunoSEQ multiplex PCR, and the TCRdb table lists in-frame clones only, not all of them. Among approximately 140,000 clones listed, around 90% were seen once. This specimen was peripheral blood, taken on day 0 of MenACWY control vaccination. The receptors derive from an adult in good health. Both conserved end residues are part of each CDR3. Each record gives: J gene, V gene, CDR3 protein.

TRBJ1-2,TRBV3-1/TRBV3-2,CASSPTGQAIPLYGYTF
TRBJ1-6,TRBV27,CASSLNPPGQVNNSPLHF
TRBJ1-1,TRBV7-2,CASSLDGTANTEAFF
TRBJ2-7,TRBV28,CASRTGRTVEYF
TRBJ2-3,TRBV6-5,CASSYLASFTDTQYF
TRBJ1-2,TRBV28,CASSLSDLVSNYGYTF
TRBJ2-5,TRBV28,CASSSPSGAGGWQETQYF
TRBJ2-2,TRBV19,CASSPWTTRAGELFF
TRBJ1-1,TRBV5-1,CASSWTVNTEAFF
TRBJ1-2,TRBV28,CATRDLGGGYTF
TRBJ2-1,TRBV27,CASNHLAGGRDEQFF
TRBJ1-2,TRBV19,CASSQRTGGLNYGYTF
TRBJ1-4,TRBV12-3/TRBV12-4,CASSRDRNEKLFF
TRBJ2-6,TRBV27,CASSSPSISGANVLTF
TRBJ2-7,TRBV27,CASRLQGTYEQYF
TRBJ2-5,TRBV27,CASSFSGRAEETQYF
TRBJ2-1,TRBV14,CASSPGAGVTYNEQFF
TRBJ1-1,TRBV18,CASSPQAQNTEAFF
TRBJ1-3,TRBV6-5,CAGRTGLGGNTIYF
TRBJ1-1,TRBV4-2,CASSQDVWGFTEAFF
TRBJ1-2,TRBV5-1,CASSLSQGSDYGYTF
TRBJ1-1,TRBV2,CASTRQGQFEAFF
TRBJ1-6,TRBV30,CALEIQYNSPLHF
TRBJ2-3,TRBV20-1,CSASRSGGSTDTQYF
TRBJ1-6,TRBV14,CASSQVWGGNSPLHF
TRBJ1-4,TRBV15,CATSLRQGSSEKLFF
TRBJ1-1,TRBV3-1/TRBV3-2,CASSFWGNTEAFF
TRBJ2-5,TRBV5-1,CASSNDRGVVQETQYF
TRBJ2-5,TRBV6-5,CASSYKREGQETQYF
TRBJ1-1,TRBV30,CAWVDRERGTEAFF
TRBJ1-4,TRBV19,CASSIAGRRVFF
TRBJ2-5,TRBV12-3/TRBV12-4,CASLGGQETQYF
TRBJ2-2,TRBV19,CASSIFGTGKGELFF
TRBJ1-2,TRBV9,CASGPMDGYGYTF
TRBJ2-7,TRBV2,CASHRDGTYEQYF
TRBJ2-7,TRBV20-1,CSALDYEQYF
TRBJ2-6,TRBV7-9,CASSPGAGANVLTF
TRBJ1-2,TRBV6-5,CASERDYGYTF
TRBJ2-6,TRBV7-7,CASSPPGANVLTF
TRBJ1-5,TRBV19,CASSTQGAGGNQPQHF
TRBJ2-7,TRBV4-1,CASSQGADLSYEQYF
TRBJ2-7,TRBV6-4,CASSDSIGTAFHEQYF
TRBJ1-5,TRBV16,CASVPRGNQPQHF
TRBJ1-6,TRBV7-2,CASRLGTGVGSPLHF
TRBJ1-5,TRBV3-1/TRBV3-2,CASSPGTGNQPQHF